This T cell receptor (beta chain) stems from a study of CD8+ T cells in alopecia areata. Overall study findings and caveats: Uncertainty remains about how baseline CD8+ expansion links to response, with one nonresponder.

The CDR3 extends over 10 amino acids. Germline assignment: CDR1 SNHLY and CDR2 FYNNEI. V shed 3 bases and J shed 13 bases, with 7 bases lying between them. Concerning this clone: The antigen remains unidentified.

This sample's treatment: oral pan-JAK inhibitor, 5-10 mg twice daily. cDNA prepared by RNA extraction and subsequent reverse transcription served as the template for sequencing. Using immunoSEQ multiplex PCR, the repertoire was profiled, and TCRdb retains in-frame clones only, with some absent. The sample records about 290,000 clones, nearly 60% being singletons. The sequencing used CD4+ T cells sorted from blood, collected at week 24, from a patient treated with tofacitinib. This chain connects TRBV2 to TRBJ2-4; no clear D. The origin of this receptor is a human donor with alopecia areata. DNA of the CDR3: TGTGCCAGCAGTGATTGGCAGCAGTACTTC. Translation: CASSDWQQYF.